Shown below are 27 T cell receptor beta chains from a single sample sequenced in a study of beta chain features in type 1 diabetes. The study, taken as a whole, reports: Type 1 diabetes patients showed a moderate but significant shortening of TCRB CDR3s in all four CD4+ subsets.

These receptors lack a known antigen. Investigators reverse transcribed all isolated RNA, so they sequenced expressed TCRB transcripts. The protocol was immunoSEQ multiplex PCR, while the TCRdb copy is restricted to in-frame clones and leaves out a portion. The sample has around 150,000 clones; 9% to 10% are singletons. The source material was central memory CD4+ T cells from blood. These receptors came from a woman in her twenties or thirties with type 1 diabetes.

This clone was seen more than once but under ten times. The rearrangement links TRBV6-5 to TRBJ2-5, with D maybe TRBD1 (8 bases). Trimming removed 9 bases from V and 4 bases from J, with 21 bases in between. The CDR3 has 15 residues. The germline V gene has CDR1 MNHEY and CDR2 SVGAGI. This chain's CDR3 is CASQDREGTGETQYF. In DNA, the CDR3 is TGTGCCAGTCAGGACAGGGAGGGGACCGGAGAGACCCAGTACTTC.

This clone was seen more than once but under ten times. V and J are TRBV4-2 and TRBJ1-2; D possibly corresponds to TRBD1 (5 bases). V lost 1 base and J 3 bases, leaving 6 bases between the germline ends. CDR1 and CDR2 (germline): LGHNA, YNFKEQ. The length of the CDR3 is 13 residues. The CDR3 reads CASSQGRDYGYTF. The CDR3 DNA follows: TGTGCCAGCAGCCAAGGCAGGGACTATGGCTACACCTTC.

Many counts were recorded for this clone. This chain joins TRBV30 and TRBJ1-3; D is uncertain. Looked up from germline, CDR1 is GTSNPN and CDR2 is SVGIG (reference sequence). Trimming took off 2 bases at V and 4 bases at J, with 9 bases between the two ends. The CDR3 is 13 amino acids. In nucleotides, the CDR3 is TGTGCCTGGAGTAACACCCTCGGAAACACCATATATTTT. Translation: CAWSNTLGNTIYF.

This clone showed up just a few times. J is TRBJ2-3 and V is TRBV6-5; 11 nucleotides line up with TRBD2. The length of the CDR3 is 15 residues. V lost 7 bases to trimming and J lost 3 bases; unmatched junction nucleotides: 6. Germline V gene lookup returns CDR1 MNHEY and CDR2 SVGAGI. The CDR3 protein is CASTLSGRGTDTQYF. The CDR3, as DNA: TGTGCCAGCACCCTTAGCGGGAGGGGTACAGATACGCAGTATTTT.

This clone occurred once. CDR3 in DNA: TGCGCCAGCAGCCAGCTCGCAGGGTATGGAAACACCATATATTTT. This sequence encodes CASSQLAGYGNTIYF. The chain joins TRBV5-1 to TRBJ1-3; D possibly corresponds to TRBD1 (5 bases). Trimming pared 4 bases from V and 3 bases from J, leaving 14 bases between. The CDR3 is 15 residues long. CDR1 and CDR2 from the germline V gene are SGHRS and YFSETQ.

CDR3 in DNA: TGTGCCATCCGGGAAAGGCCCTCCATGGACACTGAAGCTTTCTTT. Translating gives CAIRERPSMDTEAFF. The chain uses TRBV10-3 and TRBJ1-1, with D uncertain. The CDR3 contains 15 residues. V shed 8 bases and J shed 3 bases, with 19 bases lying between them. Germline loops: CDR1 ENHRY, CDR2 SYGVKD.

As to this clone: At one boundary the junction diverges from the germline segment, which might be a read error. The rearrangement links TRBV7-2 to TRBJ2-1; 7 positions match TRBD2. CDR3 length equals 15 residues. The germline CDR1 and CDR2 sequences are SGHTA and FQGNSA. The CDR3 sequence: CASSLAENSYNEQFF. Written as DNA, the CDR3 is TGTGCCAGCAGCCTAGCGGAGAACTCCTACAATGAGCAGTTCTTC.

The sample holds a few counts of this clone. The V and J genes are TRBV30 and TRBJ1-1; 9 bases line up with TRBD1. Germline CDR1 reads GTSNPN; CDR2 reads SVGIG (reference sequence). J was trimmed by 4 bases and V by 8 bases; bases with no gene match: 2. The CDR3 length is 11 residues. The CDR3 sequence is CATQGATEAFF. CDR3 bases: TGTGCCACACAGGGGGCCACTGAAGCTTTCTTT. The full variable domain, with the rest looked up from reference TRBV30 and TRBJ1-1, is SQTIHQWPATLVQPVGSPLSLECTVEGTSNPNLYWYRQAAGRGLQLLFYSVGIGQISSEVPQNLSASRPQDRQFILSSKKLLLSDSGFYLCATQGATEAFFGQGTRLTVV.

This chain connects TRBV5-4 to TRBJ2-5; D is possibly TRBD1 (5 bases). Germline V gene data show CDR1 as SGHNT and CDR2 as YYREEE (reference sequence). This CDR3 is 16 amino acids long. V was shortened by 3 bases and J by 4 bases, with 19 bases between the two germline ends. CDR3 amino acids: CASSWDQAGLGETQYF. The CDR3 DNA reads as TGTGCCAGCAGCTGGGATCAGGCAGGGCTGGGAGAGACCCAGTACTTC.

This clone was seen a handful of times. This chain links TRBV9 with TRBJ2-1, with 7 bases lining up with TRBD1. Germline lookup yields CDR1 SGDLS and CDR2 YYNGEE. The CDR3 covers 15 residues. Unmatched junction bases numbered 5, after V lost 1 base and J lost 4 bases. Here the CDR3 DNA reads TGTGCCAGCAGCGTAAGACAGGGCCGTTACAATGAGCAGTTCTTC. Protein sequence: CASSVRQGRYNEQFF.

The genes are TRBV21-1 and TRBJ2-2; TRBD1, the D gene given by the table, was not confirmed from the DNA. TRBV21-1 is a recognized pseudogene. This CDR3 contains 16 residues. The CDR3 loop is CASSVGTEGNTGELFF. The CDR3 nucleotides are TGTGCCAGCAGCGTAGGGACAGAGGGGAACACCGGGGAGCTGTTTTTT.

Here the CDR3 reads CASSPQTGTTEAFF. In DNA form, the CDR3 reads TGTGCCAGCAGCCCCCAGACAGGGACCACTGAAGCTTTCTTT. The chain has TRBV9 and TRBJ1-1; 7 nucleotides match TRBD1. The J segment lost 4 bases and the V segment lost 4 bases, leaving 7 bases of the junction unmatched. Germline V lookup: CDR1 SGDLS, CDR2 YYNGEE. CDR3 length: 14 residues.

In this sample, this clone turned up a few times. This same CDR3 is encoded by further DNA sequences in the sample. The chain links TRBV5-1 to TRBJ2-7, with TRBD1 matching 7 bases. The germline V gene has CDR1 SGHRS and CDR2 YFSETQ. The CDR3 sequence is 12 residues long. The J segment lost 6 bases and the V segment lost 1 base, leaving 1 base of the junction unmatched. This CDR3 reads CASSLRGLEQYF. Here the CDR3 DNA reads TGCGCCAGCAGCTTGAGGGGGCTCGAGCAGTACTTC.

Only a few counts were recorded for this clone. The chain is built from TRBV7-3 and TRBJ2-3, with D unclear. V was shortened by 4 bases and J by 1 base, with 9 bases between the two germline ends. There are 14 residues in the CDR3. CDR1 SGHTA and CDR2 FQGTGA come from the germline V gene. The CDR3 region has the DNA TGTGCCAGCAGCTCTACGACTGGCACAGATACGCAGTATTTT. Amino acids: CASSSTTGTDTQYF.

The V gene is TRBV2, the J gene TRBJ1-5; 8 bases align to TRBD1. The CDR3 loop spans 16 amino acids. Germline V lookup: CDR1 SNHLY, CDR2 FYNNEI. J lost 10 bases, V lost 3 bases, and 14 bases had no gene match. CDR3 in DNA: TGTGCCAGCAGTGAGGCCACCTGGGGACAGGCTAAACCCCAGCATTTT. It yields the protein CASSEATWGQAKPQHF.

This chain links TRBV2 with TRBJ2-7; TRBD2 agrees at 7 bases. CDR1 and CDR2 (germline): SNHLY, FYNNEI. V lost 6 bases to trimming and J lost 4 bases; unmatched junction nucleotides: 9. This CDR3 comprises 14 residues. This CDR3 is CASSPAGVEYEQYF. The CDR3 coding sequence is TGTGCCAGCAGCCCCGCGGGGGTCGAGTACGAGCAGTACTTC.

V gene TRBV29-1 combines with J gene TRBJ1-1; D gene uncertain. V lost 5 bases and J lost 7, with 20 bases in between. CDR1 and CDR2 (germline): SQVTM, ANQGSEA. The CDR3 runs to 14 residues. CDR3 DNA sequence: TGCAGCGTTCCTAAACCGCCTAACGAGGGTGAAGCTTTCTTT. Amino acid sequence: CSVPKPPNEGEAFF.

The table lists this clone with a few counts. The rearrangement uses TRBV5-1 and TRBJ2-3; 9 positions agree with TRBD2. This CDR3 region has 16 residues. The V and J ends lost 4 bases and 4 bases, in that order; junction bases with no gene match: 10. Germline CDR1 reads SGHRS; CDR2 reads YFSETQ. The CDR3 loop reads CASSEGTSSDPDTQYF. For the CDR3, the DNA is TGCGCCAGCAGCGAGGGGACTAGCTCAGACCCAGATACGCAGTATTTT.

This clone was seen a handful of times. The CDR3 DNA sequence: TGTGCCAGCAGCCCAGATTTAGGAGAGAACACTGAAGCTTTCTTT. Protein sequence: CASSPDLGENTEAFF. This chain uses TRBV5-4 with TRBJ1-1, with D uncertain. The CDR3 loop spans 15 amino acids. V lost 4 bases and J lost 1, with 14 bases in between. In germline, CDR1 is SGHNT, CDR2 YYREEE (reference sequence).

This clone was counted a few times. The rearrangement uses TRBV5-1 and TRBJ1-4; no reliable D call. Between the trimmed V and J ends, which lost 0 bases and 7 bases, there was a span of 13 bases. CDR3 length: 15 amino acids. Germline-derived CDR1 and CDR2 are SGHRS and YFSETQ. The CDR3 coding sequence is TGCGCCAGCAGCTTGGGGGCAGAACTAGGTGAAAAACTGTTTTTT. Residues: CASSLGAELGEKLFF.

The rearrangement links TRBV18 to TRBJ2-5; possibly TRBD1 for D (5 bases). V was cut by 4 bases and J by 5 bases, with 20 bases left in between. In germline, CDR1 is KGHSH, CDR2 LQKENI. There are 16 residues in the CDR3. The CDR3 loop reads CASSQSTVISGETQYF. DNA of the CDR3: TGTGCCAGCTCACAATCGACAGTCATATCTGGGGAGACCCAGTACTTC.

This clone was seen more than once but under ten times. V is TRBV5-6 and J is TRBJ1-1; unclear D gene. The V gene's germline CDR1 is SGHDT and CDR2 YYEEEE. The CDR3 is 15 amino acids. The ends were cut back, 0 bases at V and 2 bases at J, with 11 bases in the middle. The CDR3 DNA is TGTGCCAGCAGCTTGGCTGGTTCGAGAAACACTGAAGCTTTCTTT. Residues: CASSLAGSRNTEAFF. Full variable domain (remainder filled in from reference TRBV5-6 and TRBJ1-1): DAGVTQSPTHLIKTRGQQVTLRCSPKSGHDTVSWYQQALGQGPQFIFQYYEEEERQRGNFPDRFSGHQFPNYSSELNVNALLLGDSALYLCASSLAGSRNTEAFFGQGTRLTVV.

This clone was picked up a small number of times. V and J are TRBV28 and TRBJ2-1; 9 bases are a match to TRBD2. Germline CDR1 reads MDHEN; CDR2 reads SYDVKM. V shed 3 bases and J 1 base; nucleotides not matched to a gene: 7. The CDR3 spans 17 residues. Written as DNA, the CDR3 is TGTGCCAGCAGTTTGCGGGAGGGCTTTATATCCTACAATGAGCAGTTCTTC. It codes for CASSLREGFISYNEQFF.

This clone was picked up a small number of times. The chain is built from TRBV7-8 and TRBJ1-2; 8 bases agree with TRBD1. The junction had 4 bases not matched to a gene; V was cut back by 5 bases and J by 5 bases. This CDR3 comprises 13 residues. Germline loops: CDR1 SGHVS, CDR2 FQNEAQ. This CDR3 is CASSAGQGYGYTF. CDR3 DNA: TGTGCCAGCAGCGCAGGACAGGGATATGGCTACACCTTC.

This clone has a handful of counts. The rearrangement uses TRBV7-9 and TRBJ2-5; no definite D call. The V end was cut by 5 bases, the J end by 5 bases, with 15 bases between. Germline V CDR1 and CDR2: SEHNR, FQNEAQ (reference sequence). This CDR3 contains 14 residues. The CDR3 sequence is CASSATGAPETQYF. CDR3 sequence (DNA): TGTGCCAGCAGCGCGACGGGTGCCCCGGAGACCCAGTACTTC.

This chain joins TRBV15 and TRBJ1-1; D remains unclear. Germline V lookup: CDR1 LNHNV, CDR2 YYDKDF (reference sequence). The CDR3 runs to 13 residues. Trimming pared 3 bases from V and 4 bases from J, leaving 9 bases between. CDR3 residues: CATSRRGSTEAFF. The CDR3 DNA reads as TGTGCCACCAGCAGGAGAGGGAGCACTGAAGCTTTCTTT.

Note on this clone: Other DNA sequences within the sample encode an identical CDR3. The gene calls are TRBV5-1 and TRBJ2-5; 11 bases are a match to TRBD2. This CDR3 region has 14 residues. Per germline, CDR1 SGHRS and CDR2 YFSETQ. The trim removed 5 bases at V and 4 bases at J, leaving 4 bases unmatched. The CDR3 is CASRPGLAGETQYF. The CDR3 bases are TGCGCCAGCAGACCTGGACTAGCGGGAGAGACCCAGTACTTC.